The T cell receptor beta chain described here comes from a study of shared clonotypes between healthy human individuals (TCRdb year 2020). The study in broad terms: The cohort comprised a couple of women and a few men aged 18 to 49 years. To estimate repertoire size and how much clonotype sharing occurs between individuals, the study deeply sequenced the blood TCR repertoires of roughly 5 healthy adults. To increase sequencing depth and limit assay-specific biases, different laboratories used diverse techniques to prepare libraries and sequence TCR repertoires. Per donor, three plates each were used for CD4 naive and CD4 memory, two for CD8 naive, and one for CD8 memory. Per donor, leukapheresis produced somewhere between about 0.85 and 9.5 billion PBMCs. General findings and caveats noted by the study authors: Naive subsets generally had larger estimated clonotype richness than memory subsets. Because the study included only a small number of donors, the genetic and exposure-history diversity represented was limited. Incomplete sequencing was indicated by rarefaction of sorted-subset datasets, despite the large sequencing depth. About 5% of naive CD4, roughly 3.5% of naive CD8, approximately 2.2% of memory CD4, and approximately 0.39% of memory CD8 clonotypes were shared across a few donors. Pairwise subsampling indicated that sequencing depth was expected to affect the degree of clonotype sharing among donors. Compared with non-shared clonotypes, the clonotypes found in all four sorted-subset donors had higher generation probabilities. Only blood was sampled, and tissue TCR repertoires likely differ from those in blood.

V loses 5 bases of germline sequence and J loses 4 bases, and the interval between the two ends is 18 bases. Inclusive of the bounding cysteine and phenylalanine, the CDR3 is 15 residues long. Of all the DNA, just the CDR3 is kept, 45 bases in frame from base 1. Based on the germline V gene (reference sequence), the CDR1 and CDR2 sequences are LNHDA and SQIVND. TCR CDR3 regions were amplified from genomic DNA by multiplex PCR using the deep immunoSEQ assay. For each cell subset, the extracted genomic DNA was distributed evenly across all wells of several immunoSEQ 96-well plates, and each plate served as one replicate. Each replicate PCR for sorted subsets received about 200 ng genomic DNA, equal to tens of thousands of T cell genomes. Purified libraries were quantified with a Qubit 3.0 fluorometer, sized on a Bioanalyzer 2100, and re-quantified with the KAPA Library Quantification kit. A separate single-read 150-cycle Illumina NextSeq 550 flow cell was used to sequence each immunoSEQ 96-well plate. Per the original workflow: Because the immunoSEQ output included only junctional sequences and no quality scores, the filtering could not be the same as the filtering used for full-length reads. To assign V/J genes and CDR3, sequences were annotated using PyIR, a Python wrapper for IgBLAST v1.9, with IMGT germline references. Reads with weak V/J assignments (E-value above 1e-6), missing CDR3, stop codons, out-of-frame junctions, or ambiguous translated residues were removed. V3J clonotypes were defined by identical inferred V gene, J gene, and CDR3 amino acid sequence. To compute the percentage overlap between repertoires, the number of shared unique clonotypes was divided by the size of the smaller repertoire. RTK rarefaction, the Chao1 estimator, and Recon v2.1 estimates of unobserved clonotypes were used to assess repertoire richness. OLGA was used to compute generation probabilities for all TCRbeta clonotypes that the gDNA method yielded from four donors. TCRdb obtained this table from immuneACCESS and retained in-frame rearrangements with V and J assigned. These tables miss some clones; where compared with another copy, unresolved V genes account for less than half of the shortfall, and the remainder is unexplained. V and J calls plus clone size are reproduced from that table; the DNA served to infer D and trimming. This sample comprises 550,000 to 850,000 clones, over 55% of them detected only once. The leading ten clones occupy about 1.8% of the sample.

This clone was seen just once. Its cognate antigen has yet to be identified. The sample holds no much larger clone one base away, and base qualities are not on file. The donors were healthy, HIV-negative adults who had no recently reported acute infections or vaccinations. Every donor was a Caucasian adult living in Nashville, Tennessee, USA. CD4+ T cells were enriched through magnetic negative selection, after which naive cells were positively selected on CD45RA and the remaining negative fraction served as the memory subset. After blood collection by leukapheresis, PBMCs were isolated using Ficoll-Histopaque density gradient centrifugation and then cryopreserved in the vapor phase of liquid nitrogen. Analytical flow cytometry was used to check the purity and quantity of each magnetically sorted T cell population. Genomic DNA was isolated from each sorted fraction and quantified by UV absorbance on a Nanodrop 2000c.

The chain is made from TRBV19 and TRBJ2-7; TRBD2 is a weak D gene call, 6 bases matching. This clonotype was sampled from a woman aged 25 to 45 in good health. Sequencing was done on a sample of memory CD4+ T cells sorted from blood. What the cell subset or site label conveys for this sample: CD45RA-negative fraction. The CDR3 amino acid sequence is: CASSGDSTGLYEQYF. The DNA sequence reads TGTGCCAGTAGTGGGGACTCGACGGGCTTGTACGAGCAGTACTTC.